This passage covers 2 T cell receptor beta chains from one sample sequenced in a study of shared clonotypes between healthy human individuals. This table comes from immunoSEQ multiplex PCR, and its TCRdb copy is limited to in-frame clones, with some not included. This table has 950,000 to 1,300,000 clones, about 80% appearing once. Sequenced: memory CD4+ T cells sorted from blood. Stated subset: CD45RA-negative fraction. These receptors all come from a man between 18 and 29 years old in good health.

The chain combines TRBV9 with TRBJ1-1; no firm D call. Germline lookup yields CDR1 SGDLS and CDR2 YYNGEE. The CDR3 is made up of 15 amino acids. Between the trimmed V and J ends, which lost 0 bases and 0 bases, there was a span of 9 bases. In nucleotides, the CDR3 is TGTGCCAGCAGCGTAGGCCCAGCTATGAACACTGAAGCTTTCTTT. It codes for CASSVGPAMNTEAFF. Combining the CDR3 with reference TRBV9 and TRBJ1-1 gives the whole variable domain DSGVTQTPKHLITATGQRVTLRCSPRSGDLSVYWYQQSLDQGLQFLIQYYNGEERAKGNILERFSAQQFPDLHSELNLSSLELGDSALYFCASSVGPAMNTEAFFGQGTRLTVV.

The CDR3 sequence: CASSYSSGVRTEAFF. The CDR3 DNA reads TGTGCCAGCAGTTACTCGAGTGGGGTACGCACTGAAGCTTTCTTT. The gene calls are TRBV6-6 and TRBJ1-1; D gene ambiguous. The germline gives CDR1 MNHNY, CDR2 SVGAGI (reference sequence). Trimming removed 0 bases at V and 4 bases at J, with 12 bases between. CDR3 size: 15 residues.